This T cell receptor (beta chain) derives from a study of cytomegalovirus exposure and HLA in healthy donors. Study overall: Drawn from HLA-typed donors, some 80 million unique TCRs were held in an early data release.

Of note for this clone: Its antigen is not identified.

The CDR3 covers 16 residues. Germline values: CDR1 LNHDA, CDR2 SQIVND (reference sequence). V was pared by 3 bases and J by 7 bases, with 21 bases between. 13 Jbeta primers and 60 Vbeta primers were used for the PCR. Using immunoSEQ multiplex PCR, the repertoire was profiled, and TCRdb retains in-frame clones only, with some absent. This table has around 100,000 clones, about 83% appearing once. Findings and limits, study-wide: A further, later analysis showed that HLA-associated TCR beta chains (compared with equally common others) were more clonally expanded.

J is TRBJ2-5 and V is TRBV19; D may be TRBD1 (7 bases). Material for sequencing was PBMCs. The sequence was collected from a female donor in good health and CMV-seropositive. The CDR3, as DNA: TGTGCCAGTAGTATTACGGCGGGACAGTCGGGGTTGACCCAGTACTTC. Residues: CASSITAGQSGLTQYF.